One and the same sample provided the 13 T cell receptor beta chains below, sequenced in a study of tumor-infiltrating lymphocytes in primary liver carcinoma. RNA was extracted from whole blood without cell sorting, alongside germline DNA. A constant-region primer served to make TCR beta cDNA from approximately 490 ng total RNA. Employing slightly modified ARM-PCR, three nested multiplex PCR rounds were run, and these gave rise to the TCR beta libraries. Primers for the first two PCR rounds were TRBV1-TRBV30 forward primers and a C-beta reverse primer (approximately 10 cycles per round). Each CDR3 protein gets one entry after TCRdb re-called the multiplex PCR reads with MiXCR. The profile shows fewer than 350,000 distinct CDR3 sequences, around three fifths of them singletons. The sequenced sample consisted of peripheral blood. These receptor sequences come from a man aged 40-49 years with primary liver carcinoma and hepatitis B virus infection.

Remarks on this clonotype: A junction end diverges from the germline sequence, so it may reflect a read error. The gene calls are TRBV6-2 or TRBV6-3 and TRBJ2-1; maybe TRBD2 (6 bases). Germline V gene sequence: CDR1 MNHEY, CDR2 SVGEGT. This CDR3 has 14 residues. CDR3 nucleotide sequence: TGTGCCAGCAGGGTCAGCGGTCGGCGGGATGAGCAGTTTTTC. Its translation is CASRVSGRRDEQFF.

In the case of this clonotype: The CDR3 does not end in the conserved phenylalanine or tryptophan, so this is likely a read error. This chain joins TRBV4-1 and TRBJ1-1; D is perhaps TRBD1 (6 bases). Trimming took off 7 bases at V and 6 bases at J, with 15 bases between the two ends. CDR1 is MGHRA, CDR2 YSYEKL, per germline. There are 13 residues in the CDR3. The CDR3 loop reads CASNQGRGPEAFY. CDR3 DNA sequence: TGCGCCAGCAACCAGGGGAGGGGTCCTGAAGCTTTCTAT.

This rearrangement joins TRBV28 to TRBJ1-5; D gene ambiguous. In germline, CDR1 is MDHEN, CDR2 SYDVKM. CDR3 length: 14 amino acids. V lost 7 bases and J lost 5, with 15 bases in between. CDR3 region: CASIGWAGDQPQHF. The CDR3 DNA sequence: TGTGCCAGCATTGGGTGGGCGGGAGATCAGCCCCAGCATTTT. The full variable domain, its missing parts supplied by reference TRBV28 and TRBJ1-5, is DVKVTQSSRYLVKRTGEKVFLECVQDMDHENMFWYRQDPGLGLRLIYFSYDVKMKEKGDIPEGYSVSREKKERFSLILESASTNQTSMYLCASIGWAGDQPQHFGDGTRLSIL.

V gene TRBV4-3 combines with J gene TRBJ2-7, with 8 bases lining up with TRBD1. There are 14 residues in the CDR3. Trimming at V came to 1 base and at J to 5 bases, leaving 4 bases not matched to a gene. CDR1 LGHNA and CDR2 YSLEER come from the germline V gene. The CDR3 region has the DNA TGCGCCAGCAGCCAAGGACAGGGGATCAACGAGCAGTACTTC. It specifies CASSQGQGINEQYF.

This clonotype was observed at least ten times. V gene TRBV4-2 combines with J gene TRBJ2-1; D is ambiguous. The CDR3 covers 14 residues. Germline CDR1 and CDR2: LGHNA and YNFKEQ. The V end lost 3 bases, the J end lost 1 base, and 7 bases lay between the germline ends. The CDR3 loop is CASSQELSYNEQFF. In DNA form, the CDR3 reads TGTGCCAGCAGCCAGGAGCTATCCTACAATGAGCAGTTCTTC.

The chain has TRBV7-4 and TRBJ2-1, with TRBD2 matching 8 bases. Germline CDR1 and CDR2: SGHVT and SQSDAQ. The junction had 4 bases not matched to a gene; V was cut back by 5 bases and J by 1 base. The CDR3 is 15 residues long. CDR3 sequence reads: CASSVGLDSYNEQFF. The CDR3 DNA is TGTGCCAGCAGCGTGGGACTAGATTCCTACAATGAGCAGTTCTTC.

Points on this clonotype: Its ends do not fully match the called genes, so a read error is possible. The rearrangement uses TRBV29-1 and TRBJ2-5; maybe TRBD1 (6 bases). This CDR3 is 15 amino acids long. Germline V gene lookup returns CDR1 SQVTM and CDR2 ANQGSEA. The CDR3 nucleotides read TGCAGCGTTACCGACAGGCAGGGGTCCGTAAAGACCAAGTACTTC. Protein product: CSVTDRQGSVKTKYF.

As to this clonotype: The CDR3 ends on some other residue instead of the conserved phenylalanine or tryptophan, so this is likely a read error. The DNA is left out, because the CDR3 cannot be placed on it with certainty; the CDR3 is given as TCRdb lists it. J is TRBJ2-2 and V is TRBV6-5; no check of the table's D call, TRBD1, against the DNA was made. Germline assignment: CDR1 MNHEY and CDR2 SVGAGI. The CDR3 adds up to 12 amino acids, both ends counted. CDR3 in amino acids: CASGRGTGEMFL.

This clonotype was counted ten times or more. The V gene is TRBV5-5, the J gene TRBJ2-1; TRBD2 matches 8 bases. After removal of 4 bases from V and 6 bases from J, the junction contained 12 bases not matched to a gene. CDR1 is SGHKS and CDR2 is YYEKEE in the germline V gene (reference sequence). This CDR3 is 16 amino acids long. The CDR3 sequence is CASSARPSGSVNEQFF. The CDR3 bases are TGTGCCAGCAGCGCCCGGCCAAGCGGGAGCGTCAATGAGCAGTTCTTC. The whole variable domain, remainder taken from reference TRBV5-5 and TRBJ2-1, is DAGVTQSPTHLIKTRGQQVTLRCSPISGHKSVSWYQQVLGQGPQFIFQYYEKEERGRGNFPDRFSARQFPNYSSELNVNALLLGDSALYLCASSARPSGSVNEQFFGPGTRLTVL.

This clonotype was counted at least ten times. The chain uses TRBV12-3 or TRBV12-4 and TRBJ1-2; D is possibly TRBD1 (5 bases). V lost 3 bases and J lost 4, with 21 bases in between. The CDR3 runs 17 residues. The CDR3 protein is CASSLPREQGVFYGYTF. The CDR3 DNA follows: TGTGCCAGCAGTTTGCCCCGAGAGCAGGGTGTTTTCTATGGCTACACCTTC.

This clonotype was recorded once. The CDR3 DNA reads TGTGCCGTCACCCCCCGGGGGGTGAGCACAGATACGCAGTATTTT. It specifies CAVTPRGVSTDTQYF. V gene TRBV11-2 combines with J gene TRBJ2-3; 7 positions match TRBD2. This CDR3 spans 15 amino acids. V lost 11 bases to trimming and J lost 0 bases; unmatched junction nucleotides: 11. Germline CDR1 is SGHAT and CDR2 is FQNNGV.

On this clonotype itself: A clone one base away is much larger, so this may be a read error. The V and J genes are TRBV6-2 or TRBV6-3 and TRBJ2-7, with 7 bases lining up with TRBD1. This CDR3 region has 13 residues. Germline assignment: CDR1 MNHEY and CDR2 SVGEGT. With V trimmed by 10 bases and J by 6 bases, 12 bases remained unmatched. CDR3 in amino acids: CANRGPPASEQYF. The CDR3 DNA sequence: TGTGCCAACAGGGGACCCCCCGCTTCCGAGCAGTACTTC.

This clonotype was observed many times. The CDR3 sequence: CSVERGQQETQYF. The CDR3 bases are TGCAGCGTTGAAAGAGGACAGCAAGAGACCCAGTACTTC. The chain recombines TRBV29-1 with TRBJ2-5, with D possibly TRBD1 on 6 matching bases. V was trimmed by 2 bases and J by 2 bases, leaving 9 bases between them. The CDR3 has 13 residues. The germline V gene has CDR1 SQVTM and CDR2 ANQGSEA.